The 19 T cell receptor beta chains in this list originate from one sample, sequenced in a study of T-cell memory formation after mild COVID-19 (dated by TCRdb to the early 2020s). The method behind the library was 5' RACE. Reads for this sample came from an Illumina NovaSeq 6000. TCRdb trimmed the raw reads at Q25, called clones with MiXCR and kept productive beta chains. For every CDR3 protein sequence, its rows merge into one entry that carries the most common genes and DNA. This sample holds 470,000 or so distinct CDR3 sequences; roughly 20% were observed only once. The ten largest clones add up to 8.4% of the sample. Input material: PBMCs or a T cell subset sorted from them (not recorded which). The receptors derive from an adult woman who had mild COVID-19 (a few samples of this study predate the infection). The sample titles of this study are shuffled in the database, so cell type and time point are left out; the donor was told from shared clones.

The chain's CDR3 is CASSQRTVNTGELFF. CDR3 in DNA: TGTGCCAGCAGCCAACGGACAGTGAACACCGGGGAGCTGTTTTTT. The rearrangement uses TRBV3-1 and TRBJ2-2, with D perhaps TRBD1 (6 bases). Trimming cost V 2 bases and J 1 base, with 8 bases left between them. This CDR3 comprises 15 residues. CDR1 is LGHDT and CDR2 is YNNKEL in the germline V gene (reference sequence).

The CDR3 DNA is TGTGCCAGCAGTTTAAGAGGGGGGGGCGCGGGACACGAGCAGTACTTC. Its protein product is CASSLRGGGAGHEQYF. The J gene is TRBJ2-7, the V gene TRBV27; perhaps TRBD2 as D (7 bases). V was pared by 2 bases and J by 5 bases, with 19 bases between. The CDR3 has 16 amino acids. Germline V gene sequence: CDR1 MNHEY, CDR2 SMNVEV (reference sequence).

There are a few counts of this clonotype. The V call is TRBV15, the J call TRBJ1-5, with D uncertain. Trimming pared 0 bases from V and 7 bases from J, leaving 7 bases between. The CDR3 covers 13 residues. Germline CDR1 reads LNHNV; CDR2 reads YYDKDF (reference sequence). CDR3 in amino acids: CATSRDSVQPQHF. CDR3 nucleotides: TGTGCCACCAGCAGAGATTCAGTCCAGCCCCAGCATTTT.

In this sample, this clonotype turned up a few times. The V gene is TRBV5-4, the J gene TRBJ1-2, with D perhaps matching TRBD1 (5 bases). CDR3 length: 13 residues. V was pared by 0 bases and J by 4 bases, with 7 bases between. Germline CDR1 and CDR2: SGHNT and YYREEE (reference sequence). In DNA form, the CDR3 reads TGTGCCAGCAGCTTGGATGACAGCTATGGCTACACCTTC. Amino acids: CASSLDDSYGYTF.

V and J are TRBV7-2 and TRBJ1-3, with 9 bases identical to TRBD1. This CDR3 spans 18 amino acids. V lost 3 bases, J lost 5 bases, and 14 bases stayed unmatched. Germline values: CDR1 SGHTA, CDR2 FQGNSA. As DNA, the CDR3 is TGTGCCAGCAGCTTCCTCCCCTCGGGACAGGGCTTGCGAAACACCATATATTTT. Translation gives CASSFLPSGQGLRNTIYF.

The chain employs TRBV28 and TRBJ2-7; 12 bases are shared with TRBD1. Germline CDR1 is MDHEN and CDR2 is SYDVKM. The length of the CDR3 is 16 residues. V lost 5 bases to trimming and J lost 4 bases; unmatched junction nucleotides: 9. The CDR3 spells CASSLTLGQGAYEQYF. The DNA of the CDR3 is TGTGCCAGCAGTCTCACCTTGGGACAGGGGGCGTACGAGCAGTACTTC.

This chain uses TRBV6-1 with TRBJ1-6; no reliable D call. The V gene lost 2 bases and the J gene lost 12 bases, with 14 bases spanning the gap. Per the germline V gene, CDR1 is MNHNS and CDR2 is SASEGT. The CDR3 runs 14 residues. The CDR3 loop reads CASSEQALVGPLHF. Written as DNA, the CDR3 is TGTGCCAGCAGTGAACAGGCTCTAGTGGGACCCCTCCACTTT.

This clonotype came up a few times. The genes are TRBV30 and TRBJ2-3, with 7 bases identical to TRBD1. The CDR3 length is 13 residues. The germline gives CDR1 GTSNPN, CDR2 SVGIG (reference sequence). J lost 5 bases, V lost 5 bases, and 7 bases had no gene match. This CDR3 reads CAWARGQGDTQYF. Written as DNA, the CDR3 is TGTGCCTGGGCAAGGGGGCAGGGAGATACGCAGTATTTT.

This clonotype has a handful of counts. This chain links TRBV9 with TRBJ1-6, with D possibly being TRBD1 (6 bases). Germline assignment: CDR1 SGDLS and CDR2 YYNGEE. With 0 bases removed from V and 6 bases from J, the gap between germline ends came to 13 bases. The CDR3 loop spans 16 amino acids. The CDR3 DNA reads TGTGCCAGCAGCGTAGGTGGCAGGGGCGCTAATTCACCCCTCCACTTT. Translated: CASSVGGRGANSPLHF.

This clonotype has a handful of counts. CDR3 loop: CASSSAGVHIDTQYF. The CDR3 DNA is TGTGCCAGCAGCTCTGCGGGAGTTCACATAGATACGCAGTATTTT. The V call is TRBV11-2, the J call TRBJ2-3; 7 bases line up with TRBD2. The junction had 9 bases not matched to a gene; V was cut back by 4 bases and J by 5 bases. Germline V CDR1 and CDR2: SGHAT, FQNNGV. This CDR3 spans 15 amino acids. Complete variable domain (other parts from reference TRBV11-2 and TRBJ2-3): EAGVAQSPRYKIIEKRQSVAFWCNPISGHATLYWYQQILGQGPKLLIQFQNNGVVDDSQLPKDRFSAERLKGVDSTLKIQPAKLEDSAVYLCASSSAGVHIDTQYFGPGTRLTVL.

The chain couples TRBV27 to TRBJ2-3; D is possibly TRBD1 or TRBD2 (5 bases each). There are 13 residues in the CDR3. The V gene lost 4 bases and the J gene lost 7 bases, with 12 bases spanning the gap. Per the germline V gene, CDR1 is MNHEY and CDR2 is SMNVEV (reference sequence). For the CDR3, the DNA is TGTGCCAGCAGTTATGGGGGTACATATACGCAGTATTTT. Translating it yields CASSYGGTYTQYF.

Concerning this clonotype itself: No conserved phenylalanine or tryptophan is present at the end of the CDR3, so a read error is the likely explanation. V gene TRBV20-1 combines with J gene TRBJ1-2, with TRBD1 identical over 8 bases. This CDR3 contains 12 residues. Germline loops: CDR1 DFQATT, CDR2 SNEGSKA (reference sequence). Unmatched junction bases numbered 7, after V lost 5 bases and J lost 8 bases. The CDR3 sequence: CSAQSQGAGYTL. The CDR3 region has the DNA TGCAGTGCTCAAAGCCAGGGGGCCGGCTACACCCTC.

This clonotype was recorded a few times. The chain uses TRBV12-3 or TRBV12-4 and TRBJ2-3; the D gene is possibly TRBD1 (5 bases). The CDR3 totals 15 residues. Deletions cut 1 base from V and 4 bases from J, with 12 bases between. CDR3 DNA sequence: TGTGCCAGCAGTTTAGAAGGGGATGCGGCAGATACGCAGTATTTT. This codes for CASSLEGDAADTQYF.

J is TRBJ1-5 and V is TRBV20-1, with D tentatively TRBD1 (6 bases). V gave up 0 bases and J gave up 3 bases, with 12 bases separating them. The CDR3 extends over 15 amino acids. Germline V gene lookup returns CDR1 DFQATT and CDR2 SNEGSKA (reference sequence). CDR3 loop: CSARERQALNQPQHF. CDR3 nucleotides: TGCAGTGCTAGAGAGAGACAGGCCCTCAATCAGCCCCAGCATTTT.

The chain is built from TRBV3-1 and TRBJ2-3; D may be TRBD2 (6 bases). The CDR3 totals 14 residues. Trimming cost V 4 bases and J 3 bases, with 11 bases left between them. Germline V gene sequence: CDR1 LGHDT, CDR2 YNNKEL (reference sequence). The CDR3 spells CASSRWDFTDTQYF. DNA for the CDR3: TGTGCCAGCAGCCGATGGGACTTTACAGATACGCAGTATTTT.

The chain is built from TRBV4-1 and TRBJ2-5; TRBD2 aligns across 10 bases. This CDR3 has 15 residues. The J segment lost 5 bases and the V segment lost 0 bases, leaving 3 bases of the junction unmatched. Per the germline V gene, CDR1 is MGHRA and CDR2 is YSYEKL. CDR3 residues: CASSQDGLAVETQYF. CDR3 DNA: TGCGCCAGCAGCCAAGATGGACTAGCGGTCGAGACCCAGTACTTC.

The chain is built from TRBV20-1 and TRBJ2-1, with 10 bases aligning to TRBD1. Germline V lookup: CDR1 DFQATT, CDR2 SNEGSKA (reference sequence). The CDR3 runs 12 residues. The CDR3 DNA is TGCAGCCGGGACAGGGGCCACAATGAGCAGTTCTTC. Translation gives CSRDRGHNEQFF.

The gene calls are TRBV18 and TRBJ1-4; D is ambiguous. V dropped 3 bases and J dropped 4 bases, with 12 bases sitting between them. The V gene's germline CDR1 is KGHSH and CDR2 LQKENI. The CDR3 is 15 residues long. CDR3 bases: TGTGCCAGCTCACCTCGGGCCGGTGATAATGAAAAACTGTTTTTT. It codes for CASSPRAGDNEKLFF.

This sequence joins TRBV25-1 and TRBJ1-2; D call uncertain. From germline, CDR1 is MGHDK and CDR2 SYGVNS. Trimming took off 3 bases at V and 1 base at J, with 12 bases between the two ends. This CDR3 contains 15 residues. The CDR3 bases are TGTGCCAGCAGTGATGGTTTGGGAGTTAACTATGGCTACACCTTC. Translation gives CASSDGLGVNYGYTF.